Listed here are 19 T cell receptor beta chains from one sample, sequenced in a study of blood T cell repertoires in COVID-19. Here immunoSEQ multiplex PCR was the method, and the copy in TCRdb shows in-frame clones only, minus some. The table includes approximately 98,000 clones, 75% to 85% detected once. Sequencing was done on a sample of peripheral blood. These receptors all come from a man aged 55 to 70 with acute or convalescent COVID-19.

The chain recombines TRBV18 with TRBJ1-1; 7 nucleotides align to TRBD1. The V gene's germline CDR1 is KGHSH and CDR2 LQKENI. The V segment lost 0 bases and the J segment 2 bases; nucleotides outside the gene matches: 9. The CDR3 extends over 17 amino acids. CDR3 region: CASSPPKGQALNTEAFF. For the CDR3, the DNA is TGTGCCAGCTCACCACCTAAAGGACAGGCCCTAAACACTGAAGCTTTCTTT. Supplemented by reference TRBV18 and TRBJ1-1, the full variable domain reads NAGVMQNPRHLVRRRGQEARLRCSPMKGHSHVYWYRQLPEEGLKFMVYLQKENIIDESGMPKERFSAEFPKEGPSILRIQQVVRGDSAAYFCASSPPKGQALNTEAFFGQGTRLTVV.

This rearrangement joins TRBV18 to TRBJ2-3; 7 positions match TRBD2. The CDR3 is made up of 14 amino acids. The V gene end was trimmed by 0 bases and the J gene end by 10 bases; junction bases not matched to a gene: 7. Germline V gene sequence: CDR1 KGHSH, CDR2 LQKENI. This CDR3 reads CASSPPSGGNAQYF. The CDR3 DNA sequence: TGTGCCAGCTCACCACCGTCCGGGGGGAATGCGCAGTATTTT.

The chain has TRBV2 and TRBJ2-1; D gene uncertain. V was clipped by 1 base and J by 8 bases, with 12 bases between them. The CDR3 runs to 14 residues. Germline V gene sequence: CDR1 SNHLY, CDR2 FYNNEI. DNA of the CDR3: TGTGCCAGCAGTGAAGGCGGCTCGGTCGATGAGCAGTTCTTC. It encodes CASSEGGSVDEQFF.

V and J are TRBV30 and TRBJ2-5; 11 nucleotides match TRBD2. V was pared by 2 bases and J by 3 bases, with 5 bases of the junction left unmatched. The CDR3 is 15 residues long. Germline V gene sequence: CDR1 GTSNPN, CDR2 SVGIG (reference sequence). CDR3 bases: TGTGCCTGGAGTACCGGGACTAGCGGAAAAGAGACCCAGTACTTC. Translating it yields CAWSTGTSGKETQYF.

This rearrangement joins TRBV9 to TRBJ2-3; TRBD2 matches at 7 bases. Unmatched junction bases numbered 7, after V lost 0 bases and J lost 3 bases. The CDR3 is 16 amino acids. CDR1 is SGDLS and CDR2 is YYNGEE in the germline V gene. The CDR3 reads CASSVGWEGLTDTQYF. CDR3 bases: TGTGCCAGCAGCGTAGGGTGGGAGGGCCTGACAGATACGCAGTATTTT. The whole variable domain, remainder taken from reference TRBV9 and TRBJ2-3, is DSGVTQTPKHLITATGQRVTLRCSPRSGDLSVYWYQQSLDQGLQFLIQYYNGEERAKGNILERFSAQQFPDLHSELNLSSLELGDSALYFCASSVGWEGLTDTQYFGPGTRLTVL.

The gene calls are TRBV15 and TRBJ2-5, with unresolved D. V was pared by 0 bases and J by 2 bases, with 4 bases between. Germline CDR1 reads LNHNV; CDR2 reads YYDKDF (reference sequence). There are 13 residues in the CDR3. In DNA, the CDR3 is TGTGCCACCAGCAGAGACACACAAGAGACCCAGTACTTC. Its translation is CATSRDTQETQYF.

This sequence joins TRBV5-4 and TRBJ2-2; D uncertain. Germline assignment: CDR1 SGHNT and CDR2 YYREEE (reference sequence). The V and J ends lost 0 bases and 4 bases respectively, with 7 bases between them. This CDR3 comprises 14 residues. CDR3 DNA: TGTGCCAGCAGCTTGGAACTACTCACCGGGGAGCTGTTTTTT. Translated: CASSLELLTGELFF.

The chain uses TRBV27 and TRBJ1-5, with 8 bases identical to TRBD1. This CDR3 region has 15 residues. Trimming took 4 bases from V and 9 from J; bases not matched to a gene: 11. The germline V gene encodes CDR1 MNHEY and CDR2 SMNVEV (reference sequence). CDR3 protein: CASSYTGQGSGPQHF. In DNA, the CDR3 is TGTGCCAGCAGTTATACAGGACAGGGATCTGGGCCCCAGCATTTT.

The chain combines TRBV5-1 with TRBJ1-1; unclear D gene. Per the germline V gene, CDR1 is SGHRS and CDR2 is YFSETQ. The V and J ends lost 5 bases and 1 base respectively, with 12 bases between them. The CDR3 extends over 14 amino acids. CDR3 DNA: TGCGCCAGCAGTCCCCGTGAGTGGAACACTGAAGCTTTCTTT. Its translation is CASSPREWNTEAFF.

The sample holds many counts of this clone. The rearrangement joins TRBV28 to TRBJ1-2; possibly TRBD1 for D (5 bases). This CDR3 has 12 residues. CDR1 and CDR2 (germline): MDHEN, SYDVKM. The ends were cut back, 7 bases at V and 6 bases at J, with 12 bases in the middle. As DNA, the CDR3 is TGTGCCAGCACATCACAAGGGGATGGCTACACCTTC. It specifies CASTSQGDGYTF.

The chain couples TRBV5-1 to TRBJ2-1; TRBD2 matches at 14 bases. With 3 bases clipped from V and 8 bases from J, the junction kept 4 bases outside the gene matches. This CDR3 comprises 15 residues. Germline V gene sequence: CDR1 SGHRS, CDR2 YFSETQ. The CDR3 here is CASSWGTSGSYEQFF. The CDR3 DNA reads as TGCGCCAGCAGCTGGGGGACTAGCGGGAGCTATGAGCAGTTCTTC.

This clone was found a few times. The chain joins TRBV4-3 to TRBJ2-1; TRBD2 matches 10 bases. The V gene's germline CDR1 is LGHNA and CDR2 YSLEER. V shed 0 bases and J 5 bases; nucleotides not matched to a gene: 10. The CDR3 is made up of 18 amino acids. The CDR3 DNA reads TGCGCCAGCAGCCAAGATTGGCCTAGCGGGAGTCCTAACAATGAGCAGTTCTTC. Residues: CASSQDWPSGSPNNEQFF.

This chain uses TRBV12-5 with TRBJ1-2, with D unclear. Germline CDR1 and CDR2: LGHNT and FRNRAP. Trimming cost V 2 bases and J 6 bases, with 7 bases left between them. The CDR3 has 12 residues. CDR3 in amino acids: CASGLWPDGYTF. The CDR3 DNA is TGTGCTAGTGGTTTGTGGCCAGATGGCTACACCTTC.

The chain employs TRBV19 and TRBJ2-6; TRBD1 matches 7 bases. The J segment lost 1 base and the V segment lost 5 bases, leaving 2 bases of the junction unmatched. Germline loops: CDR1 LNHDA, CDR2 SQIVND (reference sequence). This CDR3 comprises 15 residues. Here the CDR3 reads CASSGDRSGANVLTF. The CDR3 DNA is TGTGCCAGTAGTGGGGACAGATCTGGGGCCAACGTCCTGACTTTC.

J is TRBJ1-1 and V is TRBV10-2; the D gene is possibly TRBD1 (6 bases). Trimming left V 5 bases short and J 7 bases short, with 14 bases between. Germline loops: CDR1 WSHSY, CDR2 SAAADI. The CDR3 consists of 13 residues. The CDR3 reads CASSHGQRLEAFF. CDR3 coding DNA: TGCGCCAGCAGTCACGGACAGAGACTTGAAGCTTTCTTT.

V and J are TRBV5-4 and TRBJ2-7, with TRBD1 identical over 11 bases. CDR3 length equals 15 residues. Germline V gene data show CDR1 as SGHNT and CDR2 as YYREEE (reference sequence). The trim removed 4 bases at V and 2 bases at J, leaving 5 bases unmatched. DNA for the CDR3: TGTGCCAGCAGCGCAGGGACAGGGGGAACCTACGAGCAGTACTTC. It is translated as CASSAGTGGTYEQYF.

The chain recombines TRBV5-1 with TRBJ1-1; D gene unclear. The CDR3 spans 13 residues. Trimming cost V 0 bases and J 8 bases, with 11 bases left between them. CDR1 and CDR2 (germline): SGHRS, YFSETQ. CDR3 sequence reads: CASSLAGEGEAFF. CDR3 nucleotides: TGCGCCAGCAGCTTGGCCGGGGAGGGAGAAGCTTTCTTT.

The chain recombines TRBV20-1 with TRBJ2-3; tentatively, D is TRBD2 (6 bases). Germline V gene data show CDR1 as DFQATT and CDR2 as SNEGSKA (reference sequence). The V gene lost 3 bases and the J gene lost 6 bases, with 25 bases spanning the gap. CDR3 size: 17 residues. The CDR3 sequence is CSASGGHGGISWDTQYF. The CDR3 DNA is TGCAGTGCTAGTGGGGGTCACGGGGGAATTTCATGGGATACGCAGTATTTT.

The V call is TRBV2, the J call TRBJ1-3; tentative D call: TRBD1 (5 bases). The germline V gene has CDR1 SNHLY and CDR2 FYNNEI. There are 14 residues in the CDR3. The V and J ends lost 6 bases and 2 bases respectively, with 11 bases between them. DNA of the CDR3: TGTGCCAGCAGGAATCAGGGCACTGGAAACACCATATATTTT. Its translation is CASRNQGTGNTIYF.